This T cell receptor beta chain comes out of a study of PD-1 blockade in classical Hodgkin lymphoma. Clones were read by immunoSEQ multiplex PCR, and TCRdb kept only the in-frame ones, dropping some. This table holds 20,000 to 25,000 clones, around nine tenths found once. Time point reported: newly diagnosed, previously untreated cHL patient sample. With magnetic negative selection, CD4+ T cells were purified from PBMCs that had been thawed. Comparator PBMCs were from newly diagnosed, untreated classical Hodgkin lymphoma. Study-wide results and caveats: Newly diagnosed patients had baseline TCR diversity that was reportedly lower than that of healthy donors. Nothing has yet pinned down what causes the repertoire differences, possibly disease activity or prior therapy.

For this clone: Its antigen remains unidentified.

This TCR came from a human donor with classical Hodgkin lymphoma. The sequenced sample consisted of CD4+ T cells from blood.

The CDR3 is CASHRQGASYEQYF. CDR3 bases: TGCGCCAGCCACCGACAGGGGGCTTCCTACGAGCAGTACTTC. This chain connects TRBV5-1 to TRBJ2-7, with 10 bases aligning to TRBD1. The germline gives CDR1 SGHRS, CDR2 YFSETQ. V lost 7 bases to trimming and J lost 1 base; unmatched junction nucleotides: 5. The CDR3 covers 14 residues.